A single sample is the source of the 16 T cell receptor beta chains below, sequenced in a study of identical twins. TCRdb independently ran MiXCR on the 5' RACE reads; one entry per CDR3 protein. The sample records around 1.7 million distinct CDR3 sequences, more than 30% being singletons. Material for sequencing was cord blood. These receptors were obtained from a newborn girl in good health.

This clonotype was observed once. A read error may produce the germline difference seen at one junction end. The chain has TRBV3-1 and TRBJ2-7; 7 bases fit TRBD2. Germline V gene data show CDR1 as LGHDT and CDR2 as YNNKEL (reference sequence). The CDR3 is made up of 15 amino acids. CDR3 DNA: TGTGCCAGCAGCCAAGCTCTAGCGGAATCCTACGAGCGGTACTTC. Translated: CASSQALAESYERYF.

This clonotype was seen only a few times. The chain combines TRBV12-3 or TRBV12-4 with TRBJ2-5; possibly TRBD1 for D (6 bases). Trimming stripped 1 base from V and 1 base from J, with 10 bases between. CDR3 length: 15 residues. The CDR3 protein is CASSLDRATQETQYF. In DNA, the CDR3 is TGTGCCAGCAGTTTAGACAGGGCCACCCAAGAGACCCAGTACTTC.

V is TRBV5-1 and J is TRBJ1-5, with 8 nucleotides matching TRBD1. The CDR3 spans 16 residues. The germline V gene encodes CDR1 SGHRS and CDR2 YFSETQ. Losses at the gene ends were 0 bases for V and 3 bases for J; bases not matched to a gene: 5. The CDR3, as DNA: TGCGCCAGCAGCTTGGCGCCGGGACAGGTCAATCAGCCCCAGCATTTT. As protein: CASSLAPGQVNQPQHF.

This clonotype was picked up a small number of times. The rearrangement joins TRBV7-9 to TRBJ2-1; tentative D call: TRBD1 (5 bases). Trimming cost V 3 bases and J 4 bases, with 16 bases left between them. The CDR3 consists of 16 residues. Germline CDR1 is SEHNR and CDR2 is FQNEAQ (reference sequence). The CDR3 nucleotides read TGTGCCAGCAGCTTTCACCGACAGCCGCCTTACAATGAGCAGTTCTTC. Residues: CASSFHRQPPYNEQFF.

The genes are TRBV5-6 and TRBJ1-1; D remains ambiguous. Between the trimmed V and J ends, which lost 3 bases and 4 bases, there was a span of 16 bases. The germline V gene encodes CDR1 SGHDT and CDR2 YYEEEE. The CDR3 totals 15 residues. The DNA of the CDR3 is TGTGCCAGCAGCTACGAGACCGGGTGGGGCACTGAAGCTTTCTTT. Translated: CASSYETGWGTEAFF.

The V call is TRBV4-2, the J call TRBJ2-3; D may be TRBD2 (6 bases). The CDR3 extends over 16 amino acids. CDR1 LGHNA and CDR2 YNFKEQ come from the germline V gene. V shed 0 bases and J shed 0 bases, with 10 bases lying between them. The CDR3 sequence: CASSQDPGTSTDTQYF. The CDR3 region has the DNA TGTGCCAGCAGCCAAGATCCCGGGACTAGCACAGATACGCAGTATTTT.

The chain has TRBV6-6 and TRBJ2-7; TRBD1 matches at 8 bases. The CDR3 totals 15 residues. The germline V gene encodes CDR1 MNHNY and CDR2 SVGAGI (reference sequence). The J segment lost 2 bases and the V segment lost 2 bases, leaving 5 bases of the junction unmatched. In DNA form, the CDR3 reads TGTGCCAGCAGTTACGCCGACAGGGGCCCCTACGAGCAGTACTTC. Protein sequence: CASSYADRGPYEQYF.

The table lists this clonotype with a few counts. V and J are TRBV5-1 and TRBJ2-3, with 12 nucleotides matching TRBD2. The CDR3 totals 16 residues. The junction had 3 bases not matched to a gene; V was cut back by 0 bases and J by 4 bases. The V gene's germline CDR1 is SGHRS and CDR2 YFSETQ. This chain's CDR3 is CASSLGGLAGSDTQYF. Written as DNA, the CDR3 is TGCGCCAGCAGCTTGGGAGGACTAGCGGGATCAGATACGCAGTATTTT. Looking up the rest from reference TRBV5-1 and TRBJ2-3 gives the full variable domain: KAGVTQTPRYLIKTRGQQVTLSCSPISGHRSVSWYQQTPGQGLQFLFEYFSETQRNKGNFPGRFSGRQFSNSRSEMNVSTLELGDSALYLCASSLGGLAGSDTQYFGPGTRLTVL.

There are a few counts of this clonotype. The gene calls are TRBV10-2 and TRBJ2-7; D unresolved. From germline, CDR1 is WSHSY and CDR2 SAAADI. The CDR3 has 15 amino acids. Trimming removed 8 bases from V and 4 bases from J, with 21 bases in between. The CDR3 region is CASRKPDGVPYEQYF. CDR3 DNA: TGCGCCAGCCGCAAACCGGACGGAGTCCCTTACGAGCAGTACTTC.

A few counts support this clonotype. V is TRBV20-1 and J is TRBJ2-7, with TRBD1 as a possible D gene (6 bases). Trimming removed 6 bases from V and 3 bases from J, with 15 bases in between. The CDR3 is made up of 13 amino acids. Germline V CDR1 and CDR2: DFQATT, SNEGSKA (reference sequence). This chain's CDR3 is CSAGPGQIYEQYF. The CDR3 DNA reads TGCAGTGCCGGACCTGGACAGATCTACGAGCAGTACTTC.

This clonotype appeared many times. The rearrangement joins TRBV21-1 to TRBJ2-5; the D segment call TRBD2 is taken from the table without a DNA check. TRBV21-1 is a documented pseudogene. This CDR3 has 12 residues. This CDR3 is CASSKNGTRQYF. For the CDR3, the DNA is TGTGCCAGCAGCAAAAACGGAACTAGACAGTACTTC.

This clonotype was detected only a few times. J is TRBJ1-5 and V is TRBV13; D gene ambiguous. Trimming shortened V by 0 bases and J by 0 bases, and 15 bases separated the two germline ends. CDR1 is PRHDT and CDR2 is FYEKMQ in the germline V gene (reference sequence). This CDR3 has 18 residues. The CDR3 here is CASSLGLWGGPSNQPQHF. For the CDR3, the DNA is TGTGCCAGCAGCTTAGGTCTGTGGGGAGGCCCTAGCAATCAGCCCCAGCATTTT.

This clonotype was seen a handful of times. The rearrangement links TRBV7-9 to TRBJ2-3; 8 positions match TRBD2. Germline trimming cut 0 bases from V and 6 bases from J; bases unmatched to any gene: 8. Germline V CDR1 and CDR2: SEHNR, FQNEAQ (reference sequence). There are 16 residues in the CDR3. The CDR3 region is CASSLAPGLGADTQYF. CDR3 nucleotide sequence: TGTGCCAGCAGCTTAGCCCCGGGACTAGGGGCGGATACGCAGTATTTT.

CDR3 sequence reads: CASSLPRQGLYEQYF. CDR3 DNA: TGTGCCAGCAGTTTACCGCGACAGGGACTCTACGAGCAGTACTTC. The chain joins TRBV28 to TRBJ2-7; perhaps TRBD1 as D (7 bases). The ends were cut back, 2 bases at V and 3 bases at J, with 14 bases in the middle. The V gene's germline CDR1 is MDHEN and CDR2 SYDVKM. The CDR3 covers 15 residues.

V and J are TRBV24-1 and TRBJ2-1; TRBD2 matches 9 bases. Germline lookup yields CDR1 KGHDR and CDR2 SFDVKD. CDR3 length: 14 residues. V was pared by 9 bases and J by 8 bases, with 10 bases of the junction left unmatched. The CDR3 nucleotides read TGTGCCACCTCGAGTAGCGGGAGCCCCGATGAGCAGTTCTTC. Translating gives CATSSSGSPDEQFF.

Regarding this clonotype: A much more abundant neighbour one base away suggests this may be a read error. As DNA, the CDR3 is TGTGCCAGCAGTTTATGGCACCATGGCTACACCTTC. As protein: CASSLWHHGYTF. The chain employs TRBV12-3 or TRBV12-4 and TRBJ1-2; no reliable D call. The CDR3 loop spans 12 amino acids. Trimming took off 2 bases at V and 6 bases at J, with 7 bases between the two ends.